Below, 16 T cell receptor beta chains from the same sample are listed, as sequenced in a study of blood T cell repertoires in COVID-19. The protocol was immunoSEQ multiplex PCR, while the TCRdb copy is restricted to in-frame clones and leaves out a portion. Counted here are some 66,000 clones, about 78% occurring once; the ten biggest clones make up 45% to 65%. What was sequenced was peripheral blood. Receptor source: an elderly woman with acute or convalescent COVID-19.

The rearrangement joins TRBV7-3 to TRBJ2-1; tentative D call: TRBD2 (6 bases). This CDR3 is 13 amino acids long. Between the trimmed V and J ends, which lost 5 bases and 10 bases, there was a span of 15 bases. The germline gives CDR1 SGHTA, CDR2 FQGTGA. The CDR3 region is CASSPQVGGEQFF. The CDR3 DNA is TGTGCCAGCAGCCCTCAGGTGGGGGGAGAGCAGTTCTTC.

The V and J genes are TRBV10-2 and TRBJ1-1; D is ambiguous. The CDR3 has 14 residues. With 0 bases removed from V and 3 bases from J, the gap between germline ends came to 8 bases. Germline-derived CDR1 and CDR2 are WSHSY and SAAADI. The CDR3 sequence is CASSESRRDTEAFF. The CDR3 nucleotides are TGCGCCAGCAGTGAGTCGAGGAGGGACACTGAAGCTTTCTTT.

J is TRBJ1-5 and V is TRBV7-9; D gene ambiguous. Between the trimmed V and J ends, which lost 3 bases and 2 bases, there was a span of 14 bases. This CDR3 region has 16 residues. CDR1 and CDR2 from the germline V gene are SEHNR and FQNEAQ (reference sequence). CDR3 DNA sequence: TGTGCCAGCAGCTTCGCGGGTTCTAGCGGCAATCAGCCCCAGCATTTT. It is translated as CASSFAGSSGNQPQHF.

The V gene is TRBV3-1 (or the pseudogene TRBV3-2), the J gene TRBJ2-1; D is perhaps TRBD2 (6 bases). CDR3 length: 18 amino acids. CDR1 LGHDT and CDR2 YNNKEL come from the germline V gene (reference sequence). V lost 0 bases and J lost 3, with 18 bases in between. The CDR3 loop is CASSQDGSFGSVYNEQFF. The CDR3 nucleotides are TGTGCCAGCAGCCAAGATGGGTCTTTCGGGAGTGTCTACAATGAGCAGTTCTTC.

V gene TRBV3-1 (or the pseudogene TRBV3-2) combines with J gene TRBJ2-2, with D possibly being TRBD2 (6 bases). The germline CDR1 and CDR2 sequences are LGHDT and YNNKEL (reference sequence). There are 19 residues in the CDR3. The V end lost 2 bases, the J end lost 3 bases, and 22 bases lay between the germline ends. The CDR3, as DNA: TGTGCCAGCAGCCAACGCTGGGGACTCGTAGCGGAGTACACCGGGGAGCTGTTTTTT. Amino acid sequence: CASSQRWGLVAEYTGELFF.

V usage is TRBV7-2 and J usage is TRBJ1-5; D is undetermined. This CDR3 spans 13 amino acids. The V end was cut by 7 bases, the J end by 2 bases, with 9 bases between. Per germline, CDR1 SGHTA and CDR2 FQGNSA. In DNA, the CDR3 is TGTGCCAGCACCCGGGAAGGCAATCAGCCCCAGCATTTT. As protein: CASTREGNQPQHF.

This clone has only one observation. The chain carries TRBV13 and TRBJ1-2; D not certain. V was pared by 7 bases and J by 8 bases, with 26 bases between. The CDR3 has 16 amino acids. Per the germline V gene, CDR1 is PRHDT and CDR2 is FYEKMQ (reference sequence). CDR3 coding DNA: TGTGCCAGCACCCCCTTTGGCGGAAATTTTGGAGGGGGCTACACCTTC. It translates to CASTPFGGNFGGGYTF.

The chain employs TRBV7-9 and TRBJ1-1, with D unresolved. CDR3 size: 12 residues. V was trimmed by 5 bases and J by 4 bases, leaving 8 bases between them. In germline, CDR1 is SEHNR, CDR2 FQNEAQ (reference sequence). CDR3 DNA: TGTGCCAGCAGCCCACAGTTCACTGAAGCTTTCTTT. Its translation: CASSPQFTEAFF.

The chain recombines TRBV11-2 with TRBJ1-5; D call uncertain. The CDR3 spans 15 residues. The V end was cut by 2 bases, the J end by 2 bases, with 10 bases between. CDR1 and CDR2 from the germline V gene are SGHAT and FQNNGV. Here the CDR3 DNA reads TGTGCCAGCAGCTTAACGGGGTATGGCAATCAGCCCCAGCATTTT. It translates to CASSLTGYGNQPQHF.

This clone appeared once. This chain connects TRBV18 to TRBJ2-6; 8 nucleotides line up with TRBD1. Germline CDR1 and CDR2: KGHSH and LQKENI. V shed 1 base, J shed 0 bases, and the junction held 5 bases outside the gene matches. CDR3 length: 18 residues. The CDR3 here is CASSPRTGFDSGANVLTF. CDR3 nucleotides: TGTGCCAGCTCACCACGGACAGGGTTTGACTCTGGGGCCAACGTCCTGACTTTC.

The chain has TRBV25-1 and TRBJ2-5; the D is unclear. Germline-derived CDR1 and CDR2 are MGHDK and SYGVNS. V lost 1 base, J lost 1 base, and 10 bases lay in between. The CDR3 totals 15 residues. In DNA, the CDR3 is TGTGCCAGCAGTGAATCGCGGCGGTTCCAAGAGACCCAGTACTTC. Protein: CASSESRRFQETQYF. The variable domain in full, with the rest retrieved from reference TRBV25-1 and TRBJ2-5, is EADIYQTPRYLVIGTGKKITLECSQTMGHDKMYWYQQDPGMELHLIHYSYGVNSTEKGDLSSESTVSRIRTEHFPLTLESARPSHTSQYLCASSESRRFQETQYFGPGTRLLVL.

The V and J genes are TRBV7-9 and TRBJ2-5; TRBD1 is a possible D gene (6 bases). Per germline, CDR1 SEHNR and CDR2 FQNEAQ (reference sequence). The CDR3 runs to 14 residues. Deletions cut 3 bases from V and 5 bases from J, with 13 bases between. This chain's CDR3 is CASSLGQGWETQYF. DNA of the CDR3: TGTGCCAGCAGCTTGGGGCAGGGGTGGGAGACCCAGTACTTC.

This chain connects TRBV19 to TRBJ2-1; a weak D match, TRBD1 (6 bases). This CDR3 comprises 15 residues. Germline lookup yields CDR1 LNHDA and CDR2 SQIVND (reference sequence). Trimming took 6 bases from V and 1 from J, leaving 13 bases between them. The CDR3 loop is CASSLGGPSYNEQFF. DNA for the CDR3: TGTGCCAGTAGCCTAGGGGGACCATCCTACAATGAGCAGTTCTTC.

The V and J genes are TRBV9 and TRBJ2-3, with a weak D call TRBD2 (6 bases). The V gene lost 0 bases and the J gene lost 2 bases, with 13 bases spanning the gap. The CDR3 runs 16 residues. Germline V gene data show CDR1 as SGDLS and CDR2 as YYNGEE. Here the CDR3 reads CASSVVGRRTTDTQYF. CDR3 DNA: TGTGCCAGCAGCGTAGTAGGGAGGCGCACCACAGATACGCAGTATTTT.

Only a few counts were recorded for this clone. The V and J genes are TRBV9 and TRBJ2-3; 9 nucleotides match TRBD2. The CDR3 is made up of 13 amino acids. Germline V gene sequence: CDR1 SGDLS, CDR2 YYNGEE. V shed 6 bases and J 5 bases; nucleotides not matched to a gene: 4. CDR3 region: CASKREAVDTQYF. The CDR3 DNA follows: TGTGCCAGCAAGCGGGAGGCGGTAGATACGCAGTATTTT.

The table lists this clone with a count of one. The chain links TRBV5-1 to TRBJ2-2; 8 positions match TRBD2. This CDR3 contains 17 residues. V dropped 0 bases and J dropped 6; count of bases not matched to a gene: 10. CDR1 is SGHRS and CDR2 is YFSETQ in the germline V gene. The CDR3 reads CASSLVTAGAGAGELFF. CDR3 coding DNA: TGCGCCAGCAGCTTGGTGACAGCGGGAGCGGGCGCCGGGGAGCTGTTTTTT.